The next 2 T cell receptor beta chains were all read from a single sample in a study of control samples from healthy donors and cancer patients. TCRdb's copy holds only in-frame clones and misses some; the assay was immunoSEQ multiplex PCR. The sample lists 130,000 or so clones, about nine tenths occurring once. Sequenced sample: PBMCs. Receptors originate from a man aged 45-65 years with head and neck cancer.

The CDR3: CASSNSGGLGSFGETQYF. CDR3 coding DNA: TGTGCCAGCAGTAATTCGGGTGGACTAGGAAGCTTCGGGGAGACCCAGTACTTC. The rearrangement links TRBV28 to TRBJ2-5; TRBD2 agrees at 7 bases. Per the germline V gene, CDR1 is MDHEN and CDR2 is SYDVKM. Trimming removed 5 bases from V and 5 bases from J; junction bases left unmatched: 20. The CDR3 covers 18 residues.

The CDR3 DNA is TGTGCCAGCAGCTCAGCGGGGGGGTTGAGCTCCTACAATGAGCAGTTCTTC. Translated: CASSSAGGLSSYNEQFF. The chain is built from TRBV7-9 and TRBJ2-1; 10 nucleotides line up with TRBD2. Trimming cost V 4 bases and J 0 bases; bases outside gene matches: 6. In germline, CDR1 is SEHNR, CDR2 FQNEAQ (reference sequence). The CDR3 spans 17 residues.